These 29 T cell receptor beta chains came from one sample sequenced in a study of lung T cells in sarcoidosis with Löfgren's syndrome. One entry per CDR3 protein results from TCRdb running MiXCR on the reads. The data hold about 2,500 distinct CDR3 sequences, with roughly 31% observed a single time. The sample consisted of CD4+ T cells from PBMCs. These receptors all come from a human donor with sarcoidosis (Löfgren's syndrome or another form), or a control subject (not recorded which).

By sample fraction, this clonotype is medium-sized (0.01 to 0.1%). The chain recombines TRBV28 with TRBJ2-7, with 16 bases that match TRBD2. V shed 6 bases and J 5 bases; nucleotides not matched to a gene: 7. The CDR3 runs 16 residues. Germline CDR1 MDHEN, CDR2 SYDVKM. CDR3 protein: CASRGTSGRDVDEQYF. Here the CDR3 DNA reads TGTGCCAGCAGGGGGACTAGCGGGAGGGATGTGGACGAGCAGTACTTC.

This clonotype is classed as medium-sized. The V call is TRBV12-3 or TRBV12-4, the J call TRBJ1-1; a weak D match, TRBD1 (6 bases). The CDR3 runs 15 residues. Trimming took 6 bases from V and 7 from J, leaving 21 bases between them. CDR3: CASRRPEGGANEAFF. The DNA for the CDR3 is TGTGCCAGCAGACGACCCGAGGGGGGGGCTAATGAAGCTTTCTTT.

This clonotype was detected ten times or more. The chain combines TRBV18 with TRBJ2-1; 9 bases align to TRBD2. Germline values: CDR1 KGHSH, CDR2 LQKENI. J lost 3 bases, V lost 6 bases, and 6 bases had no gene match. The CDR3 totals 15 residues. The DNA for the CDR3 is TGTGCCAGCTCTTTGACTAGCGGAGACTACAATGAGCAGTTCTTC. Translation: CASSLTSGDYNEQFF.

Relative to its sample, this clonotype is large. CDR3 region: CASSYSSGTINEQFF. In DNA form, the CDR3 reads TGTGCCAGCAGTTACTCTTCCGGGACTATCAATGAGCAGTTCTTC. The chain employs TRBV6-6 and TRBJ2-1, with TRBD2 matching over 7 bases. This CDR3 is built from 15 residues. The germline gives CDR1 MNHNY, CDR2 SVGAGI (reference sequence). With V trimmed by 0 bases and J by 6 bases, 5 bases remained unmatched.

With regard to this clonotype: The junction shows a germline mismatch at one end, possibly a read error. The chain has TRBV12-3 or TRBV12-4 and TRBJ2-2, with 10 bases fitting TRBD2. The CDR3 has 15 amino acids. CDR3 in DNA: TGTGTCAGCAGAATAAGCGGGAGGGTCGGCGGGGAGCTGTTTTTC. Protein sequence: CVSRISGRVGGELFF.

The rearrangement uses TRBV20-1 and TRBJ1-3; D gene uncertain. Trimming stripped 2 bases from V and 3 bases from J, with 11 bases between. This CDR3 is built from 14 residues. From germline, CDR1 is DFQATT and CDR2 SNEGSKA (reference sequence). The CDR3 nucleotides are TGCAGTGCTAGATATGCCGGACTTGGAAACACCATATATTTT. It is translated as CSARYAGLGNTIYF.

In its sample, this clonotype ranks as medium-sized. The V gene is TRBV11-2, the J gene TRBJ2-3; 11 nucleotides align to TRBD2. There are 16 residues in the CDR3. Germline lookup yields CDR1 SGHAT and CDR2 FQNNGV. The trim removed 8 bases at V and 3 bases at J, leaving 10 bases unmatched. Here the CDR3 reads CASRKLAGDRTDTQYF. The CDR3 region has the DNA TGTGCCAGCCGTAAACTAGCGGGAGACAGGACAGATACGCAGTATTTT. The whole variable domain, filled in from reference TRBV11-2 and TRBJ2-3, reads EAGVAQSPRYKIIEKRQSVAFWCNPISGHATLYWYQQILGQGPKLLIQFQNNGVVDDSQLPKDRFSAERLKGVDSTLKIQPAKLEDSAVYLCASRKLAGDRTDTQYFGPGTRLTVL.

This rearrangement joins TRBV20-1 to TRBJ2-1; 7 nucleotides agree with TRBD2. The V gene end was trimmed by 2 bases and the J gene end by 4 bases; junction bases not matched to a gene: 8. CDR3 length equals 15 residues. Germline V gives CDR1 DFQATT, CDR2 SNEGSKA (reference sequence). CDR3 DNA: TGCAGTGCTAGAAAACGACCAGCGGGATACAATGAGCAGTTCTTC. As protein: CSARKRPAGYNEQFF.

This clonotype turned up a few times. The J gene is TRBJ2-5, the V gene TRBV19, with D possibly called TRBD1 or TRBD2 (5 bases each). CDR1 is LNHDA and CDR2 is SQIVND in the germline V gene (reference sequence). This CDR3 is 13 amino acids long. Trimming took off 9 bases at V and 3 bases at J, with 14 bases between the two ends. The DNA for the CDR3 is TGTGCCAGCCGGAGAGGGGCGAAAGAGACCCAGTACTTC. Amino acids: CASRRGAKETQYF. The entire variable domain, with the rest obtained from reference TRBV19 and TRBJ2-5, is as follows: DGGITQSPKYLFRKEGQNVTLSCEQNLNHDAMYWYRQDPGQGLRLIYYSQIVNDFQKGDIAEGYSVSREKKESFPLTVTSAQKNPTAFYLCASRRGAKETQYFGPGTRLLVL.

The chain carries TRBV5-1 and TRBJ2-1; D possibly corresponds to TRBD2 (6 bases). The CDR3 is 14 amino acids. Germline CDR1 is SGHRS and CDR2 is YFSETQ. V lost 7 bases, J lost 5 bases, and 16 bases lay in between. The CDR3 is CASGPAEGHNEQFF. DNA for the CDR3: TGCGCCAGCGGCCCGGCGGAGGGCCACAATGAGCAGTTCTTC. Drawing the rest from reference TRBV5-1 and TRBJ2-1, the complete variable domain is KAGVTQTPRYLIKTRGQQVTLSCSPISGHRSVSWYQQTPGQGLQFLFEYFSETQRNKGNFPGRFSGRQFSNSRSEMNVSTLELGDSALYLCASGPAEGHNEQFFGPGTRLTVL.

This clonotype counts as medium-sized. The chain has TRBV12-3 or TRBV12-4 and TRBJ2-1; 8 bases are a match to TRBD1. Trimming cost V 5 bases and J 9 bases; bases outside gene matches: 18. The CDR3 consists of 17 residues. The CDR3 sequence: CASSPRNTYRGVFEQFF. In DNA, the CDR3 is TGTGCCAGCAGTCCACGTAACACCTACAGGGGGGTCTTTGAGCAGTTCTTC.

By sample fraction, this clonotype is large (0.1 to 1%). The V call is TRBV28, the J call TRBJ2-5; D might be TRBD1 (5 bases). V was clipped by 5 bases and J by 2 bases, with 9 bases between them. CDR1 and CDR2 (germline): MDHEN, SYDVKM. There are 13 residues in the CDR3. The CDR3 coding sequence is TGTGCCAGCAGTCGGCAGGGACAAGAGACCCAGTACTTC. Translated, it gives CASSRQGQETQYF.

About this clonotype itself: Given a much more abundant clone one base away, this may be a read error. V and J are TRBV12-3 or TRBV12-4 and TRBJ1-2; D not certain. This CDR3 is built from 11 residues. The germline V and J ends were trimmed by 7 bases and 6 bases, with 9 bases remaining between them. The CDR3 nucleotides read TGTGCCAGCACCCCCGGACATGGCTACACCTTC. Protein product: CASTPGHGYTF.

By frequency in the sample, this clonotype is medium-sized (0.01 to 0.1%). The rearrangement links TRBV29-1 to TRBJ1-1; D is ambiguous. The CDR3 covers 14 residues. In germline, CDR1 is SQVTM, CDR2 ANQGSEA. The ends were cut back, 5 bases at V and 5 bases at J, with 18 bases in the middle. CDR3 DNA: TGCAGCGTTCTGGGGTGGGCCCAGGATACTGAAGCTTTCTTT. As protein: CSVLGWAQDTEAFF. Together with reference TRBV29-1 and TRBJ1-1, the CDR3 gives the full variable domain: SAVISQKPSRDICQRGTSLTIQCQVDSQVTMMFWYRQQPGQSLTLIATANQGSEATYESGFVIDKFPISRPNLTFSTLTVSNMSPEDSSIYLCSVLGWAQDTEAFFGQGTRLTVV.

On this clonotype: A much bigger clone sits one base away, suggesting this may be a read error. Because the CDR3 is missing its conserved closing phenylalanine or tryptophan, this is likely a read error. The chain joins TRBV5-1 to TRBJ1-5, with D uncertain. V lost 0 bases and J lost 7, with 11 bases in between. This CDR3 has 14 residues. Germline V CDR1 and CDR2: SGHRS, YFSETQ. CDR3 coding DNA: TGCGCCAGCAGCTTGGGGCATCGAACGCAGCCCCAGCATCTT. This translates into CASSLGHRTQPQHL.

This clonotype is deemed medium-sized. Germline and junction disagree at one end, which may indicate a read error. The CDR3 is CASSVEGGLRNF. DNA for the CDR3: TGCGCCAGCAGCGTAGAAGGGGGGCTTAGGAACTTC. The chain carries TRBV5-1 and TRBJ2-4; D may match TRBD1 or TRBD2 (6 bases each). Germline-derived CDR1 and CDR2 are SGHRS and YFSETQ. The CDR3 runs 12 residues.

This clonotype is medium-sized in the sample. The chain has TRBV20-1 and TRBJ2-3; 8 nucleotides agree with TRBD1. Looked up from germline, CDR1 is DFQATT and CDR2 is SNEGSKA (reference sequence). This CDR3 has 14 residues. J was trimmed by 4 bases and V by 1 base; bases with no gene match: 4. CDR3 nucleotide sequence: TGCAGTGCTAGAGGGACAGGGAACGCAGATACGCAGTATTTT. It is translated as CSARGTGNADTQYF.

In the case of this clonotype: A junction end diverges from the germline sequence, so it may reflect a read error. This sequence joins TRBV7-2 and TRBJ2-1; 7 bases map to TRBD2. The germline CDR1 and CDR2 sequences are SGHTA and FQGNSA. The CDR3 consists of 15 residues. The CDR3 coding sequence is TGTGTCAGCAGTTCCGGGAGGAAATGGAACAATGAGCAGTTCTTC. As protein: CVSSSGRKWNNEQFF.

This clonotype is labeled as medium-sized. CDR3 region: CASSSGTYEQYF. CDR3 bases: TGTGCCAGCAGCTCCGGGACGTACGAGCAGTACTTC. V and J are TRBV28 and TRBJ2-7; possibly TRBD1 or TRBD2 for D (5 bases each). Germline loops: CDR1 MDHEN, CDR2 SYDVKM. With 6 bases removed from V and 4 bases from J, the gap between germline ends came to 10 bases. The CDR3 runs to 12 residues.

The V gene is TRBV30, the J gene TRBJ1-5, with D maybe TRBD1 (6 bases). V lost 2 bases and J lost 0, with 11 bases in between. Germline values: CDR1 GTSNPN, CDR2 SVGIG (reference sequence). This CDR3 region has 15 residues. CDR3 sequence reads: CAWSKDSNSNQPQHF. For the CDR3, the DNA is TGTGCCTGGAGTAAGGACAGTAATAGCAATCAGCCCCAGCATTTT.

In the case of this clonotype: Here the CDR3 omits its conserved ending phenylalanine or tryptophan, so a read error is the likely source. This chain uses TRBV7-9 with TRBJ1-5, with D perhaps matching TRBD1 (6 bases). Germline CDR1 is SEHNR and CDR2 is FQNEAQ (reference sequence). The ends were cut back, 5 bases at V and 4 bases at J, with 9 bases in the middle. The CDR3 contains 13 residues. The CDR3 DNA follows: TGTGCCAGCAGCCGAGACAGGAATCAGCCCCAGCATCTT. Its protein product is CASSRDRNQPQHL.

Within the sample, this clonotype is medium-sized. CDR3 amino acids: CASSPTSVSNEQFF. DNA of the CDR3: TGTGCCAGCAGTCCCACTAGCGTCAGCAATGAGCAGTTCTTC. V usage is TRBV28 and J usage is TRBJ2-1, with 7 bases identical to TRBD2. CDR1 and CDR2 (germline): MDHEN, SYDVKM. V gave up 5 bases and J gave up 6 bases; unmatched junction bases: 7. The CDR3 extends over 14 amino acids.

V and J are TRBV4-3 and TRBJ1-2; no clear D. The CDR3 is 14 residues long. With 2 bases removed from V and 5 bases from J, the gap between germline ends came to 12 bases. Germline V gene data show CDR1 as LGHNA and CDR2 as YSLEER. The CDR3 nucleotides read TGCGCCAGCAGCCAACGGGCCGAAAATTATGGCTACACCTTC. Its protein product is CASSQRAENYGYTF.

In its sample, this clonotype is large. The chain has TRBV20-1 and TRBJ2-1; 9 bases match TRBD1. The V segment lost 5 bases and the J segment 5 bases; nucleotides outside the gene matches: 7. The CDR3 is 14 amino acids. CDR1 DFQATT and CDR2 SNEGSKA come from the germline V gene (reference sequence). CDR3: CSAEDRGIDNEQFF. The CDR3 DNA is TGCAGTGCTGAGGACAGGGGCATTGACAATGAGCAGTTCTTC.

This clonotype is medium-sized. The chain recombines TRBV7-9 with TRBJ2-7; unclear D gene. The CDR3 runs to 12 residues. In germline, CDR1 is SEHNR, CDR2 FQNEAQ (reference sequence). The V end lost 4 bases, the J end lost 4 bases, and 8 bases lay between the germline ends. CDR3 region: CASSSALYEQYF. The CDR3 DNA reads TGTGCCAGCAGCTCAGCACTATACGAGCAGTACTTC.

This clonotype turned up a few times. The J gene is TRBJ2-1, the V gene TRBV9; 7 bases are a match to TRBD2. V was pared by 3 bases and J by 6 bases, with 15 bases of the junction left unmatched. In germline, CDR1 is SGDLS, CDR2 YYNGEE. The CDR3 has 17 amino acids. CDR3 DNA: TGTGCCAGCAGCGCCCCCCTAGGACTAGGATCAATCAATGAGCAGTTCTTC. Protein product: CASSAPLGLGSINEQFF.

In its sample, this clonotype was seen once. The rearrangement joins TRBV7-9 to TRBJ2-5; TRBD1 agrees at 7 bases. Trimming took 7 bases from V and 0 from J; bases not matched to a gene: 2. CDR3 size: 13 residues. Germline CDR1 reads SEHNR; CDR2 reads FQNEAQ (reference sequence). This chain's CDR3 is CASTQGDQETQYF. CDR3 coding DNA: TGTGCCAGCACCCAGGGGGACCAAGAGACCCAGTACTTC. Looking up the rest from reference TRBV7-9 and TRBJ2-5 gives the full variable domain: DTGVSQNPRHKITKRGQNVTFRCDPISEHNRLYWYRQTLGQGPEFLTYFQNEAQLEKSRLLSDRFSAERPKGSFSTLEIQRTEQGDSAMYLCASTQGDQETQYFGPGTRLLVL.

This clonotype qualifies as medium-sized (0.01 to 0.1%). V gene TRBV7-2 combines with J gene TRBJ2-3; D possibly corresponds to TRBD2 (6 bases). V lost 1 base and J 3 bases, leaving 14 bases between the germline ends. The CDR3 consists of 16 residues. Germline CDR1 is SGHTA and CDR2 is FQGNSA. CDR3 residues: CASSLVFGRGTDTQYF. The CDR3 DNA sequence: TGTGCCAGCAGCTTAGTTTTCGGGAGAGGAACAGATACGCAGTATTTT.

This clonotype is termed medium-sized. The chain links TRBV7-2 to TRBJ2-7; TRBD1 matches at 8 bases. With 1 base clipped from V and 6 bases from J, the junction kept 8 bases outside the gene matches. The CDR3 length is 15 residues. Germline-derived CDR1 and CDR2 are SGHTA and FQGNSA. Here the CDR3 DNA reads TGTGCCAGCAGCTTAGTTGCTGACAGGGGTTCCGAGCAGTACTTC. This codes for CASSLVADRGSEQYF.